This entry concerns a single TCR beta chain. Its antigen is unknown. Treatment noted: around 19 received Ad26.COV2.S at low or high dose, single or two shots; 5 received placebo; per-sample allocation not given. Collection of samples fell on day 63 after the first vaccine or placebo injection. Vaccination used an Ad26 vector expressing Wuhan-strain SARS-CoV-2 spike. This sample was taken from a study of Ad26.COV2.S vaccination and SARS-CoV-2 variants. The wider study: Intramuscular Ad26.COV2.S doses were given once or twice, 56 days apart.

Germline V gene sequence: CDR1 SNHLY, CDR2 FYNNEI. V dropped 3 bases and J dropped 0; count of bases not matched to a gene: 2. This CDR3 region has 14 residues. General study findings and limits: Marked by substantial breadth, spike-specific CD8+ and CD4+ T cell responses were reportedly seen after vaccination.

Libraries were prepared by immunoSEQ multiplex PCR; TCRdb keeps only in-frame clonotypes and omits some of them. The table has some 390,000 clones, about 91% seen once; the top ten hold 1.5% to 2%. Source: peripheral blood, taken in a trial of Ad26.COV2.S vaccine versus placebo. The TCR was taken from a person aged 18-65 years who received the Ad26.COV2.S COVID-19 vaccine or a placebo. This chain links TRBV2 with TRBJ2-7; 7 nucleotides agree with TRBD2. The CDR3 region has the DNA TGTGCCAGCAGTGAGCGGGGGACCTCCTACGAGCAGTACTTC. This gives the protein CASSERGTSYEQYF.